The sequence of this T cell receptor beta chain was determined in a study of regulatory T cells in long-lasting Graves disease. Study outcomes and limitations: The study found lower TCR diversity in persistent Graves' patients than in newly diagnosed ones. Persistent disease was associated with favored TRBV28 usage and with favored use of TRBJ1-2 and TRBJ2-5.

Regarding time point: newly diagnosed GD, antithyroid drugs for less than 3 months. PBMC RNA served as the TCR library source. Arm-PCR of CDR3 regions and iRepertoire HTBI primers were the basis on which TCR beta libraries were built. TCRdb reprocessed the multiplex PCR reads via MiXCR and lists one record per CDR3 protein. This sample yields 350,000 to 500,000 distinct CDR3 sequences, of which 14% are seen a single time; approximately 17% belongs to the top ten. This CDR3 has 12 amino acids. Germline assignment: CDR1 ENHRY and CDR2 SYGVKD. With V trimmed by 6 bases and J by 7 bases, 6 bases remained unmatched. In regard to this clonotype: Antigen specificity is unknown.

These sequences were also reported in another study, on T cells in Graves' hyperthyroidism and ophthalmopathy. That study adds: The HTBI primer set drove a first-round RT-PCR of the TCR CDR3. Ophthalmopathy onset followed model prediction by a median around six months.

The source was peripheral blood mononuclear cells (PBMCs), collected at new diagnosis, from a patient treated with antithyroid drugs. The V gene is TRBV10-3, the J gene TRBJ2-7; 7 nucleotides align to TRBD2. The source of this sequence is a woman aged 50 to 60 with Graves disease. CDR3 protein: CAIRSGEEEQYF. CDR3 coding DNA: TGTGCCATCAGGAGCGGGGAGGAGGAGCAGTACTTC.